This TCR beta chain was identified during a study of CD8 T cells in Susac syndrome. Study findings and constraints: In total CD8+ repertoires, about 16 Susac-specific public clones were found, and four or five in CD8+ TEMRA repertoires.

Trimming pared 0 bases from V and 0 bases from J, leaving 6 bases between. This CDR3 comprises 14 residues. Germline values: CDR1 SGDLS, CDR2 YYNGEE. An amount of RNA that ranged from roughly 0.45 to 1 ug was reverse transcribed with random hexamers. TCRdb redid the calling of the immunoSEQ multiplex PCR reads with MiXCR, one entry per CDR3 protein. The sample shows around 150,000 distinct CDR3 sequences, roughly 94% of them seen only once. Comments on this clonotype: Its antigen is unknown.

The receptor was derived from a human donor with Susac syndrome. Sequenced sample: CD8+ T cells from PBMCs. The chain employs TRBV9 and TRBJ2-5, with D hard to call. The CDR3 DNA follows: TGTGCCAGCAGCGTAGCGGCGAACCAAGAGACCCAGTACTTC. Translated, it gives CASSVAANQETQYF.